A selection of T cell receptor beta chains follows, all from one sample in a study of cytomegalovirus exposure and HLA in healthy donors. The repertoire was sequenced with immunoSEQ multiplex PCR; TCRdb's copy has only in-frame clones and lacks some. In the table there are 90,000 to 150,000 clones, 77% of which are singletons. Sequencing was carried out using PBMCs. The receptor source for this set is a human donor in good health. Both conserved end residues are part of each CDR3. Each record gives: clone size, V gene, J gene, D gene, CDR3 DNA, CDR3 protein. A D gene is named only where the DNA matches it firmly. Some rows mark clone size as missing; the rest say once, few, many or name a class of expanded clone.

.,TRBV6-5,TRBJ2-7,.,TGTGCCAGCAGTTCGTCCCAGGGGAACCCCTACGAGCAGTACTTC,CASSSSQGNPYEQYF
.,TRBV29-1,TRBJ2-7,.,TGCAGCGTTGAGGGGGCGACGGTCAACGAGCAGTACTTC,CSVEGATVNEQYF
once,TRBV28,TRBJ2-1,.,TGTGCCAGCAGCCCTCGGACCGGGAGCCAGGAGCAGTTCTTC,CASSPRTGSQEQFF
.,TRBV5-6,TRBJ2-2,TRBD2,TGTGCCAGCAGCTTGGATAAGACTAGCGGGGGGGGGACCGGGGAGCTGTTTTTT,CASSLDKTSGGGTGELFF
.,TRBV7-9,TRBJ1-2,.,TGTGCCAGCAGCCCCCCCACAGGGACAATCAACTATGGCTACACCTTC,CASSPPTGTINYGYTF
.,TRBV5-4,TRBJ2-7,TRBD2,TGTGCCAGCAGCCCAACCCCGGGACTAGCGGGAGCCGAGCAGTACTTC,CASSPTPGLAGAEQYF
once,TRBV5-1,TRBJ2-2,TRBD2,TGCGCCAGCAGCCTCCTTAGCGGGAGAGATGGCAACACCGGGGAGCTGTTTTTT,CASSLLSGRDGNTGELFF
few,TRBV5-4,TRBJ2-7,.,TGTGCCAGCAGCTTGGACAGGGCCTCCTACGAGCAGTACTTC,CASSLDRASYEQYF
once,TRBV7-6,TRBJ2-1,TRBD2,TGTGCCAGCAGCTTCGGCTCGGGACTAGCGGCCTACAATGAGCAGTTCTTC,CASSFGSGLAAYNEQFF
.,TRBV4-1,TRBJ2-5,.,TGCGCCAGCAGCCAGCTAGGGACCCAGTACTTC,CASSQLGTQYF
.,TRBV7-8,TRBJ2-7,.,TGTGCCAGCAGCTTAGAGGTGATTGAGACTACCTCCTACGAGCAGTACTTC,CASSLEVIETTSYEQYF
.,TRBV30,TRBJ2-2,.,TGTGCCTGGATAGGGGACACCGGGGAGCTGTTTTTT,CAWIGDTGELFF
.,TRBV19,TRBJ1-4,TRBD1,TGTGCCAGTAGTCTGACAGGGGTCGGTGAAAAACTGTTTTTT,CASSLTGVGEKLFF
.,TRBV27,TRBJ2-1,TRBD1,TGTGCCAGCAGTTTAAGGGGACAGGGCCCGAGCTACAATGAGCAGTTCTTC,CASSLRGQGPSYNEQFF
.,TRBV10-2,TRBJ1-5,.,TGCGCCAGCAGTAGTGCGGGGGCCGCCCTCAATCAGCCCCAGCATTTT,CASSSAGAALNQPQHF
few,TRBV6-5,TRBJ2-2,.,TGTGCCAGCAGCCCTGGGACTTTTAACACCGGGGAGCTGTTTTTT,CASSPGTFNTGELFF
.,TRBV28,TRBJ2-3,.,TGTGCCAGCAGTTCCGCCGGGAACCAGGAAGATACGCAGTATTTT,CASSSAGNQEDTQYF
once,TRBV20-1,TRBJ1-1,.,TGCAGCCCTGGCCTGAACACTGAAGCTTTCTTT,CSPGLNTEAFF
.,TRBV4-1,TRBJ2-2,.,TGCGCCAGCAGCCCCCAGGGGCGGGGGAGGGGCGGGGAGCTGTTTTTT,CASSPQGRGRGGELFF
few,TRBV29-1,TRBJ2-1,.,TGCAGCGTTGAAGGCGGGATGGAGTTCTTC,CSVEGGMEFF